The 28 T cell receptor beta chains given below trace back to one sample, sequenced in a study of blood T cell repertoires in COVID-19. Libraries were prepared by immunoSEQ multiplex PCR; TCRdb keeps only in-frame clonotypes and omits some of them. The table has roughly 130,000 clones, approximately 84% seen once. Sequencing was done on a sample of peripheral blood. These receptors originate from a woman in her sixties or seventies with acute or convalescent COVID-19.

The chain joins TRBV5-8 to TRBJ2-1; 11 bases are shared with TRBD1. Looked up from germline, CDR1 is SGHTS and CDR2 is YDEGEE. This CDR3 spans 16 amino acids. V trimming: 1 base; J trimming: 9 bases; junction bases outside the gene matches: 9. The CDR3: CASSLPGTGGLGEQFF. The CDR3 coding sequence is TGTGCCAGCAGCTTGCCCGGGACAGGGGGACTGGGTGAGCAGTTCTTC.

V usage is TRBV2 and J usage is TRBJ1-2, with D perhaps TRBD1 (6 bases). Germline lookup yields CDR1 SNHLY and CDR2 FYNNEI. V lost 6 bases and J 5 bases, leaving 16 bases between the germline ends. The CDR3 has 14 amino acids. CDR3: CASRETGTPYGYTF. CDR3 bases: TGTGCCAGCAGAGAAACAGGGACCCCATATGGCTACACCTTC. Full variable domain (outside the CDR3, taken from reference TRBV2 and TRBJ1-2): EPEVTQTPSHQVTQMGQEVILRCVPISNHLYFYWYRQILGQKVEFLVSFYNNEISEKSEIFDDQFSVERPDGSNFTLKIRSTKLEDSAMYFCASRETGTPYGYTFGSGTRLTVV.

This CDR3 reads CASSTDPGGLYGYTF. The CDR3 nucleotides are TGTGCCAGCTCGACAGACCCGGGGGGTCTCTATGGCTACACCTTC. The chain recombines TRBV7-9 with TRBJ1-2; D may be TRBD1 (5 bases). This CDR3 is 15 amino acids long. Trimming took 8 bases from V and 4 from J, leaving 20 bases between them. The germline V gene encodes CDR1 SEHNR and CDR2 FQNEAQ (reference sequence).

Written as DNA, the CDR3 is TGTGCCAGCAGCCAAGGGGCAGCTTTCTTCTATAATTCACCCCTCCACTTT. Protein product: CASSQGAAFFYNSPLHF. J is TRBJ1-6 and V is TRBV3-1 (or the pseudogene TRBV3-2), with no clear D. This CDR3 has 17 residues. Germline CDR1 and CDR2: LGHDT and YNNKEL (reference sequence). V shed 1 base and J shed 3 bases, with 13 bases lying between them.

This clone was seen just once. The V call is TRBV4-1, the J call TRBJ1-4, with D maybe TRBD1 (6 bases). V dropped 4 bases and J dropped 3 bases, with 15 bases sitting between them. The CDR3 contains 16 residues. Germline V gene lookup returns CDR1 MGHRA and CDR2 YSYEKL. Here the CDR3 reads CASSPGQALANEKLFF. As DNA, the CDR3 is TGCGCCAGCAGCCCGGGACAAGCTTTAGCTAATGAAAAACTGTTTTTT.

The V and J genes are TRBV27 and TRBJ2-1; tentatively, D is TRBD1 (6 bases). Germline V gene sequence: CDR1 MNHEY, CDR2 SMNVEV (reference sequence). The CDR3 loop spans 17 amino acids. V dropped 2 bases and J dropped 2 bases, with 16 bases sitting between them. The CDR3 nucleotides read TGTGCCAGCAGTTTAGGGGGCAGGACCCAAACCTACAATGAGCAGTTCTTC. It translates to CASSLGGRTQTYNEQFF.

In its sample, this clone was seen a few times. The rearrangement uses TRBV25-1 and TRBJ1-2; D is unresolved. Per the germline V gene, CDR1 is MGHDK and CDR2 is SYGVNS. Deletions cut 1 base from V and 8 bases from J, with 11 bases between. The CDR3 has 13 amino acids. CDR3: CASSEWEGRGYTF. CDR3 coding DNA: TGTGCCAGCAGTGAATGGGAGGGTCGGGGCTACACCTTC.

The V and J genes are TRBV9 and TRBJ2-3, with D perhaps matching TRBD2 (7 bases). Trimming took 4 bases from V and 5 from J, leaving 17 bases between them. The CDR3 loop spans 15 amino acids. The germline V gene has CDR1 SGDLS and CDR2 YYNGEE. The CDR3 region is CASSLPPGGLDTQYF. The CDR3 nucleotides read TGTGCCAGCAGCCTCCCACCGGGGGGCTTAGATACGCAGTATTTT.

This chain uses TRBV5-1 with TRBJ2-1; 9 bases line up with TRBD1. Per germline, CDR1 SGHRS and CDR2 YFSETQ. The CDR3 consists of 14 residues. The V and J ends lost 2 bases and 9 bases, in that order; junction bases with no gene match: 6. CDR3 sequence reads: CASSFWGTGTEQFF. Written as DNA, the CDR3 is TGCGCCAGCAGCTTTTGGGGGACAGGGACTGAGCAGTTCTTC.

V is TRBV12-5 and J is TRBJ1-3; TRBD1 aligns across 8 bases. V lost 6 bases to trimming and J lost 2 bases; unmatched junction nucleotides: 3. Germline values: CDR1 LGHNT, CDR2 FRNRAP. The CDR3 totals 14 residues. Here the CDR3 reads CASGPTGAGNTIYF. The CDR3 DNA follows: TGTGCTAGTGGCCCGACAGGGGCTGGAAACACCATATATTTT.

The chain couples TRBV7-9 to TRBJ2-3; TRBD1 is a possible D gene (5 bases). Germline V lookup: CDR1 SEHNR, CDR2 FQNEAQ (reference sequence). The CDR3 length is 15 residues. Trimming left V 3 bases short and J 1 base short, with 11 bases between. CDR3 sequence: CASSFWQGGTDTQYF. The CDR3 DNA follows: TGTGCCAGCAGCTTTTGGCAGGGTGGCACAGATACGCAGTATTTT.

V gene TRBV11-2 combines with J gene TRBJ2-5, with 7 positions matching TRBD1. The V and J ends lost 3 bases and 3 bases, in that order; junction bases with no gene match: 1. Germline V gene data show CDR1 as SGHAT and CDR2 as FQNNGV. This CDR3 has 13 residues. CDR3 sequence: CASSLGQKETQYF. The CDR3 coding sequence is TGTGCCAGCAGCTTGGGACAGAAAGAGACCCAGTACTTC.

This clone was detected once. The gene calls are TRBV7-2 and TRBJ2-3, with TRBD2 as a possible D gene (5 bases). Looked up from germline, CDR1 is SGHTA and CDR2 is FQGNSA. This CDR3 contains 14 residues. V lost 5 bases, J lost 6 bases, and 15 bases lay in between. The CDR3 reads CASSMRLGGDTQYF. CDR3 nucleotides: TGTGCCAGCAGCATGCGTTTAGGAGGTGATACGCAGTATTTT.

The chain employs TRBV24-1 and TRBJ1-2; D unclear. Trimming removed 0 bases at V and 8 bases at J, with 3 bases between. Germline CDR1 is KGHDR and CDR2 is SFDVKD. This CDR3 spans 11 amino acids. CDR3 in amino acids: CATSDLAGYTF. The CDR3, as DNA: TGTGCCACCAGTGATTTGGCGGGCTACACCTTC.

This clone has only a few counts. The chain uses TRBV19 and TRBJ1-6; tentatively, D is TRBD1 (6 bases). V shed 6 bases and J shed 4 bases, with 22 bases lying between them. Germline V gene lookup returns CDR1 LNHDA and CDR2 SQIVND (reference sequence). CDR3 length: 18 amino acids. The CDR3 nucleotides are TGTGCCAGTAGAAGCTTCGGGGGGGCCTCCGGATATAATTCACCCCTCCACTTT. Residues: CASRSFGGASGYNSPLHF.

The rearrangement links TRBV5-6 to TRBJ2-3; 7 bases agree with TRBD1. Per germline, CDR1 SGHDT and CDR2 YYEEEE. J was trimmed by 11 bases and V by 5 bases; bases with no gene match: 17. The CDR3 runs 15 residues. In DNA, the CDR3 is TGTGCCAGCAGTTGGGGACAGTCCCCGGGTCGAGGGCAGTATTTT. It encodes CASSWGQSPGRGQYF.

This chain joins TRBV5-1 and TRBJ2-3; 8 nucleotides line up with TRBD1. This CDR3 has 14 amino acids. V was pared by 4 bases and J by 3 bases, with 4 bases of the junction left unmatched. Germline values: CDR1 SGHRS, CDR2 YFSETQ. CDR3 bases: TGCGCCAGCAGCACCGACAGGGGTACAGATACGCAGTATTTT. Residues: CASSTDRGTDTQYF.

This chain joins TRBV10-3 and TRBJ1-2; no reliable D call. This CDR3 comprises 17 residues. CDR1 is ENHRY, CDR2 SYGVKD, per germline. V lost 0 bases and J lost 4, with 18 bases in between. Written as DNA, the CDR3 is TGTGCCATCAGTGAGTCGCTAATTGTCATACAGACCTATGGCTACACCTTC. Its translation: CAISESLIVIQTYGYTF.

The V gene is TRBV7-9, the J gene TRBJ2-5; weak D call: TRBD2 (5 bases). Trimming took off 8 bases at V and 5 bases at J, with 12 bases between the two ends. Germline V gene data show CDR1 as SEHNR and CDR2 as FQNEAQ (reference sequence). The CDR3 loop spans 12 amino acids. CDR3 amino acids: CASLEGMETQYF. CDR3 nucleotide sequence: TGTGCCAGCCTCGAGGGAATGGAGACCCAGTACTTC.

This chain links TRBV6-1 with TRBJ1-2; weak D call: TRBD1 (5 bases). The germline CDR1 and CDR2 sequences are MNHNS and SASEGT. The length of the CDR3 is 16 residues. V lost 1 base to trimming and J lost 4 bases, with 16 bases between them. CDR3 sequence reads: CASSEGFGAELYGYTF. CDR3 nucleotides: TGTGCCAGCAGTGAAGGTTTTGGGGCAGAACTCTATGGCTACACCTTC.

DNA of the CDR3: TGCGCCAGCAGCTTGGCCGCAGACACCTACGAGCAGTACTTC. Protein product: CASSLAADTYEQYF. The V gene is TRBV5-1, the J gene TRBJ2-7; the D is unclear. The CDR3 length is 14 residues. Germline-derived CDR1 and CDR2 are SGHRS and YFSETQ. Trimming stripped 0 bases from V and 2 bases from J, with 9 bases between.

This chain connects TRBV28 to TRBJ1-5, with TRBD1 matching 8 bases. V was pared by 4 bases and J by 7 bases, with 6 bases of the junction left unmatched. This CDR3 is built from 14 residues. From germline, CDR1 is MDHEN and CDR2 SYDVKM. The CDR3 DNA is TGTGCCAGCAGTTCTGCGACAGGGGACCAGCCCCAGCATTTT. Residues: CASSSATGDQPQHF.

J is TRBJ1-2 and V is TRBV7-9; TRBD1 aligns across 7 bases. There are 15 residues in the CDR3. V lost 5 bases, J lost 2 bases, and 8 bases stayed unmatched. Per germline, CDR1 SEHNR and CDR2 FQNEAQ (reference sequence). The CDR3 nucleotides are TGTGCCAGCAGCGAAGGGGGCAGGGCGAACTATGGCTACACCTTC. It is translated as CASSEGGRANYGYTF.

The chain joins TRBV21-1 to TRBJ1-1. TRBV21-1 is a pseudogene segment. This CDR3 is built from 15 residues. CDR3 coding DNA: TGTGCCAGCAGCAAAGCGCGGCCCTGGAATACTGAAGCTTTCTTT. The encoded protein is CASSKARPWNTEAFF.

The chain employs TRBV14 and TRBJ1-2; D unresolved. The CDR3 spans 13 residues. Trimming shortened V by 3 bases and J by 8 bases, and 13 bases separated the two germline ends. The germline V gene has CDR1 SGHDN and CDR2 FVKESK. Written as DNA, the CDR3 is TGTGCCAGCAGCCATCGTGGAGCTGGAGGCTACACCTTC. This sequence encodes CASSHRGAGGYTF.

The chain carries TRBV5-5 and TRBJ1-2; TRBD1 agrees at 9 bases. The V and J ends lost 3 bases and 2 bases, in that order; junction bases with no gene match: 5. The CDR3 runs to 15 residues. Germline V CDR1 and CDR2: SGHKS, YYEKEE (reference sequence). The CDR3 DNA is TGTGCCAGCAGCTGGGGGGGACAGGGAAACTATGGCTACACCTTC. This encodes CASSWGGQGNYGYTF.

The chain joins TRBV7-3 to TRBJ1-3; D is perhaps TRBD1 (6 bases). The CDR3 covers 16 residues. V gave up 4 bases and J gave up 0 bases, with 13 bases separating them. Germline-derived CDR1 and CDR2 are SGHTA and FQGTGA. CDR3 sequence: CASSSSTGSSGNTIYF. CDR3 nucleotides: TGTGCCAGCAGCTCTTCAACAGGGTCCTCTGGAAACACCATATATTTT.

The chain carries TRBV10-3 and TRBJ1-1, with TRBD1 as a possible D gene (5 bases). The CDR3 totals 15 residues. Germline V CDR1 and CDR2: ENHRY, SYGVKD. The V gene lost 6 bases and the J gene lost 5 bases, with 19 bases spanning the gap. The CDR3 DNA sequence: TGTGCCATCAGCGAAGACAGAGCCCGAAATACTGAAGCTTTCTTT. Translating gives CAISEDRARNTEAFF.